Shown below are 21 T cell receptor beta chains from a single sample sequenced in a study of shared clonotypes between healthy human individuals (dated by TCRdb to 2020 to 2022). CD8 naive samples consisted of CD45RO-negative cells that were positively selected for CCR7, yielding a CD45RA+CCR7+ population without TemRA cells. The protocol used for the library was the immunoSEQ multiplex PCR assay. As stored in TCRdb, this immuneACCESS dataset retains in-frame rearrangements with V and J assigned. A fraction of the clones does not appear; measured against another copy, unresolved V genes explain less than half of the discrepancy, and the remainder lacks a known reason. For this sample the table gives hundreds of thousands of clones, of which about 96% were detected only once. Jointly, the top ten make up 0.11% of the sample. Sequences were obtained from naive CD8+ T cells sorted from blood. The sample's cell subset or site, from its label and the paper: CD45RA+CCR7+. The receptor source for this set is a woman aged 25 to 39 in good health.

This clone has a single count. The chain employs TRBV15 and TRBJ2-7; 10 bases fit TRBD1. With 2 bases clipped from V and 2 bases from J, the junction kept 3 bases outside the gene matches. Germline V CDR1 and CDR2: LNHNV, YYDKDF (reference sequence). CDR3 length: 15 residues. As DNA, the CDR3 is TGTGCCACCAGCAGAAAGGACAGGGGGACCTACGAGCAGTACTTC. Translated, it gives CATSRKDRGTYEQYF.

The rearrangement links TRBV7-8 to TRBJ2-7; TRBD2 aligns across 12 bases. Unmatched junction bases numbered 4, after V lost 3 bases and J lost 4 bases. The CDR3 loop spans 15 amino acids. Per the germline V gene, CDR1 is SGHVS and CDR2 is FQNEAQ. The CDR3 region is CASSLTSGSEYEQYF. DNA of the CDR3: TGTGCCAGCAGCTTGACTAGCGGGAGCGAGTACGAGCAGTACTTC.

This rearrangement joins TRBV7-9 to TRBJ2-7, with 11 bases matching TRBD2. CDR3 length: 18 residues. Trimming removed 2 bases from V and 3 bases from J; junction bases left unmatched: 12. Germline CDR1 reads SEHNR; CDR2 reads FQNEAQ (reference sequence). CDR3 loop: CASSLRGERLAGFYEQYF. The CDR3 DNA reads as TGTGCCAGCAGCTTAAGGGGTGAGCGACTAGCGGGGTTCTACGAGCAGTACTTC.

The rearrangement links TRBV10-3 to TRBJ2-1; TRBD2 aligns across 13 bases. The V gene end was trimmed by 6 bases and the J gene end by 9 bases; junction bases not matched to a gene: 5. Per germline, CDR1 ENHRY and CDR2 SYGVKD. The CDR3 runs 14 residues. The CDR3 spells CAIRETSGRSEQFF. The CDR3 nucleotides read TGTGCCATCAGGGAGACTAGCGGGAGGTCTGAGCAGTTCTTC.

As DNA, the CDR3 is TGTGCCAGCAGCTTGCACGCGGGAGTAACCTACGAGCAGTACTTC. Its protein is CASSLHAGVTYEQYF. The chain recombines TRBV5-5 with TRBJ2-7; TRBD2 aligns across 7 bases. V trimming: 1 base; J trimming: 2 bases; junction bases outside the gene matches: 6. The CDR3 consists of 15 residues. The germline V gene encodes CDR1 SGHKS and CDR2 YYEKEE (reference sequence).

The gene calls are TRBV5-6 and TRBJ2-7; D is possibly TRBD1 or TRBD2 (5 bases each). The CDR3 has 14 residues. Germline V gives CDR1 SGHDT, CDR2 YYEEEE. V was cut by 0 bases and J by 7 bases, with 14 bases left in between. The CDR3 DNA reads as TGTGCCAGCAGCTTGGTTGCAGGGACCGATGAGCAGTACTTC. This codes for CASSLVAGTDEQYF.

This clone has only one observation. Its ends do not fully match the called genes, so a read error is possible. The genes are TRBV7-9 and TRBJ2-5; 7 bases are a match to TRBD1. The CDR3 sequence is 13 residues long. The germline CDR1 and CDR2 sequences are SEHNR and FQNEAQ (reference sequence). The CDR3 loop reads CASSPGGPEAQYF. The CDR3 region has the DNA TGTGCCAGCAGCCCAGGGGGACCAGAGGCCCAGTACTTC.

The CDR3 nucleotides read TGTGCCAGCAGTTTAACCGTGGCGGCCAACGTCCTGACTTTC. Encoded protein: CASSLTVAANVLTF. The chain joins TRBV28 to TRBJ2-6; D is ambiguous. The CDR3 sequence is 14 residues long. Germline CDR1 is MDHEN and CDR2 is SYDVKM. V gave up 2 bases and J gave up 6 bases, with 8 bases separating them.

The gene calls are TRBV30 and TRBJ1-2; D possibly corresponds to TRBD1 (5 bases). CDR3 size: 13 residues. CDR1 is GTSNPN, CDR2 SVGIG, per germline (reference sequence). V dropped 3 bases and J dropped 4 bases, with 12 bases sitting between them. The CDR3 sequence: CAWSDAGGYGYTF. The CDR3 bases are TGTGCCTGGAGCGATGCCGGGGGCTATGGCTACACCTTC.

For the CDR3, the DNA is TGTGCCAGCAGTCCATACAGGGGGAAGAGCTATGGCTACACCTTC. Translating it yields CASSPYRGKSYGYTF. This chain connects TRBV28 to TRBJ1-2; 8 bases are shared with TRBD1. There are 15 residues in the CDR3. In germline, CDR1 is MDHEN, CDR2 SYDVKM. Germline trimming cut 5 bases from V and 4 bases from J; bases unmatched to any gene: 9.

This sequence joins TRBV10-2 and TRBJ1-2, with unresolved D. The length of the CDR3 is 13 residues. Germline lookup yields CDR1 WSHSY and CDR2 SAAADI. The V end was cut by 6 bases, the J end by 3 bases, with 11 bases between. The CDR3 bases are TGCGCCAGCAGGGGAGGGTTTGACTATGGCTACACCTTC. This gives the protein CASRGGFDYGYTF.

A single count supports this clone. The chain employs TRBV6-5 and TRBJ2-7; weak D call: TRBD1 (6 bases). V was pared by 10 bases and J by 2 bases, with 21 bases between. The CDR3 length is 15 residues. Per the germline V gene, CDR1 is MNHEY and CDR2 is SVGAGI. CDR3 coding DNA: TGTGCCACCAGACAGGCCCCGAATTATCCCTACGAGCAGTACTTC. This codes for CATRQAPNYPYEQYF.

The chain joins TRBV29-1 to TRBJ1-1; TRBD1 is a possible D gene (6 bases). The V gene lost 6 bases and the J gene lost 4 bases, with 15 bases spanning the gap. This CDR3 has 13 amino acids. The germline V gene encodes CDR1 SQVTM and CDR2 ANQGSEA. CDR3 in amino acids: CSVPGHGRTEAFF. The CDR3 DNA reads TGCAGCGTGCCGGGACACGGCCGCACTGAAGCTTTCTTT.

V gene TRBV27 combines with J gene TRBJ2-5; D gene unclear. V dropped 0 bases and J dropped 0 bases, with 8 bases sitting between them. This CDR3 region has 15 residues. Germline assignment: CDR1 MNHEY and CDR2 SMNVEV (reference sequence). This chain's CDR3 is CASSLSPTYQETQYF. The CDR3 DNA reads as TGTGCCAGCAGTTTATCCCCTACGTACCAAGAGACCCAGTACTTC.

This chain joins TRBV30 and TRBJ2-5; 8 bases are shared with TRBD2. Trimming took 2 bases from V and 5 from J; bases not matched to a gene: 4. The CDR3 spans 13 residues. In germline, CDR1 is GTSNPN, CDR2 SVGIG (reference sequence). The CDR3 sequence is CAWSWTGGETQYF. For the CDR3, the DNA is TGTGCCTGGAGTTGGACGGGAGGGGAGACCCAGTACTTC. Full variable domain (rest looked up from reference TRBV30 and TRBJ2-5): SQTIHQWPATLVQPVGSPLSLECTVEGTSNPNLYWYRQAAGRGLQLLFYSVGIGQISSEVPQNLSASRPQDRQFILSSKKLLLSDSGFYLCAWSWTGGETQYFGPGTRLLVL.

This clone was seen only once. This chain links TRBV7-9 with TRBJ1-1; TRBD1 matches 11 bases. Germline V gene lookup returns CDR1 SEHNR and CDR2 FQNEAQ (reference sequence). Unmatched junction bases numbered 8, after V lost 5 bases and J lost 3 bases. The CDR3 runs to 16 residues. CDR3 loop: CASSPGTGGVDTEAFF. The CDR3 nucleotides read TGTGCCAGCAGCCCTGGGACAGGGGGGGTGGACACTGAAGCTTTCTTT.

The rearrangement uses TRBV7-8 and TRBJ2-6, with D unclear. Trimming took off 4 bases at V and 2 bases at J, with 0 bases between the two ends. CDR3 length: 12 amino acids. Germline V lookup: CDR1 SGHVS, CDR2 FQNEAQ. As DNA, the CDR3 is TGTGCCAGCAGCTCTGGGGCCAACGTCCTGACTTTC. It specifies CASSSGANVLTF.

This rearrangement joins TRBV15 to TRBJ2-5; 11 nucleotides match TRBD1. The CDR3 consists of 13 residues. Trimming cost V 6 bases and J 5 bases; bases outside gene matches: 2. CDR1 is LNHNV, CDR2 YYDKDF, per germline (reference sequence). CDR3 DNA sequence: TGTGCCACCAGGGACAGGGGGCCTGAGACCCAGTACTTC. It codes for CATRDRGPETQYF.

The gene calls are TRBV2 and TRBJ2-3; the match to TRBD2 covers 7 bases. Germline V gives CDR1 SNHLY, CDR2 FYNNEI. This CDR3 comprises 16 residues. V was pared by 4 bases and J by 0 bases, with 7 bases of the junction left unmatched. As DNA, the CDR3 is TGTGCCAGCAGTGGGGACCTAGCGGAAAGCACAGATACGCAGTATTTT. The encoded protein is CASSGDLAESTDTQYF.

The CDR3 DNA reads TGTGCCAGCAGTTATAGAACAGGGCGGAATGAGCAGTTCTTC. Translated: CASSYRTGRNEQFF. V gene TRBV6-5 combines with J gene TRBJ2-1, with D possibly TRBD1 on 6 matching bases. V was clipped by 3 bases and J by 7 bases, with 13 bases between them. The germline V gene has CDR1 MNHEY and CDR2 SVGAGI. The CDR3 has 14 residues.

The J gene is TRBJ2-2, the V gene TRBV28; no firm D call. V was pared by 6 bases and J by 6 bases, with 20 bases between. Germline values: CDR1 MDHEN, CDR2 SYDVKM. CDR3 length: 16 amino acids. CDR3 nucleotides: TGTGCCAGCAGGGTCTCCGAGTCCTATCTCGCCGGGGAGCTGTTTTTT. It codes for CASRVSESYLAGELFF.